This TCR beta chain came from a study of human T cells and chemical hapten exposure. Unique molecular identifiers were attached to individual cDNA molecules during library preparation. TCRdb re-derived calls from the RACE reads in MiXCR, one entry per CDR3 protein. Of approximately 100,000 distinct CDR3 sequences listed, less than 15% were seen once; the top ten hold roughly 1.6%. This CDR3 is built from 23 residues. The V segment lost 2 bases and the J segment 3 bases; nucleotides outside the gene matches: 24. CDR1 is KGHSH and CDR2 is LQKENI in the germline V gene. Time point specified: pre-sensitization, week 0. Specified treatment: therapeutic diphenylcyclopropenone sensitization with weekly scalp DPC.

Sequencing was performed on whole blood, taken in connection with sensitization to the hapten diphenylcyclopropenone (DPC). The chain links TRBV18 to TRBJ2-1; 11 bases are shared with TRBD2. This clonotype was obtained from a woman between 45 and 65 years old with alopecia areata. Some clones in this sample may be carry-over from other donors' samples. For the CDR3, the DNA is TGTGCCAGCTCACCAGGGACAGGGAATCGTTGGACTAGCGGGCGAGAAATCTACAATGAGCAGTTCTTC. It translates to CASSPGTGNRWTSGREIYNEQFF. The full variable domain, completed using reference TRBV18 and TRBJ2-1, is NAGVMQNPRHLVRRRGQEARLRCSPMKGHSHVYWYRQLPEEGLKFMVYLQKENIIDESGMPKERFSAEFPKEGPSILRIQQVVRGDSAAYFCASSPGTGNRWTSGREIYNEQFFGPGTRLTVL.